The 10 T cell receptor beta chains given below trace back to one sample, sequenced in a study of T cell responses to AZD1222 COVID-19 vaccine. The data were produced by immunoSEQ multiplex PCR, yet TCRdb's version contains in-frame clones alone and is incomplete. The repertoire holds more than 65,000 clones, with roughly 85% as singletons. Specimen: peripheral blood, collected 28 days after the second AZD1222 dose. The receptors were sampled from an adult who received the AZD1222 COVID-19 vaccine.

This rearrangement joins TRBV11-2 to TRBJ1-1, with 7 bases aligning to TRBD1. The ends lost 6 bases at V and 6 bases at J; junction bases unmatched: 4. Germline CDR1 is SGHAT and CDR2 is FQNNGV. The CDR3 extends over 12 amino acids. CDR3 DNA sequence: TGTGCCAGCAGGCCAGGGGGGGCTGAAGCTTTCTTT. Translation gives CASRPGGAEAFF. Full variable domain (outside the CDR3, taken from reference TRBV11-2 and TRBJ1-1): EAGVAQSPRYKIIEKRQSVAFWCNPISGHATLYWYQQILGQGPKLLIQFQNNGVVDDSQLPKDRFSAERLKGVDSTLKIQPAKLEDSAVYLCASRPGGAEAFFGQGTRLTVV.

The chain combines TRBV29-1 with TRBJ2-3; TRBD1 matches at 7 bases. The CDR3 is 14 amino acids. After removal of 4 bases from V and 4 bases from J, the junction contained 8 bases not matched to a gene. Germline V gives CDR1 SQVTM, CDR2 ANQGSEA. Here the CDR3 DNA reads TGCAGCGTTGCTGAGACAGGGAAGGCAGATACGCAGTATTTT. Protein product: CSVAETGKADTQYF.

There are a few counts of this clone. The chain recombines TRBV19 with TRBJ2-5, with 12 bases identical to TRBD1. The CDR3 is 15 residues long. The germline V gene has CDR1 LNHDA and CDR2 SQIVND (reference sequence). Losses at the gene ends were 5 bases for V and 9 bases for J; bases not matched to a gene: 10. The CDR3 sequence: CASSGDRGQRTSQYF. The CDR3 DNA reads TGTGCCAGTAGTGGGGACAGGGGGCAACGGACGTCCCAGTACTTC.

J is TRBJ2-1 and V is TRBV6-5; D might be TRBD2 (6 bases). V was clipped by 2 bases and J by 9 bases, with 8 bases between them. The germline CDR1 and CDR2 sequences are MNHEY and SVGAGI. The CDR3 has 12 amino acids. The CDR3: CASSYGGSEQFF. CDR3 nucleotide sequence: TGTGCCAGCAGTTACGGGGGGAGTGAGCAGTTCTTC.

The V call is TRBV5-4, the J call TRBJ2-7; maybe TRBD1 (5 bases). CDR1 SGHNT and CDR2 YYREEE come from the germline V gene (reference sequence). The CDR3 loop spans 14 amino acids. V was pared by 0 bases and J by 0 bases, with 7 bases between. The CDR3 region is CASSLGGFSYEQYF. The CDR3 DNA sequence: TGTGCCAGCAGCTTGGGGGGCTTCTCCTACGAGCAGTACTTC.

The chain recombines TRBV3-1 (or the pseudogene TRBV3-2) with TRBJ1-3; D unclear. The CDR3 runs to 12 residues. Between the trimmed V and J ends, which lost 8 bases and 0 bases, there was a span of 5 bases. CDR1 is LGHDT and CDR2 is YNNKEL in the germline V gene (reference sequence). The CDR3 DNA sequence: TGTGCCAGCTGGGGCTCTGGAAACACCATATATTTT. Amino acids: CASWGSGNTIYF.

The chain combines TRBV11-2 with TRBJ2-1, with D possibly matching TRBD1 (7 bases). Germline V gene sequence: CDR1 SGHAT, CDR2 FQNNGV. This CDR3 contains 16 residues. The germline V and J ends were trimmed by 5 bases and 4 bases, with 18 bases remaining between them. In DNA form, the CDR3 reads TGTGCCAGCAGCCCTTTAGGCGGGACAGTTTACAATGAGCAGTTCTTC. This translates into CASSPLGGTVYNEQFF.

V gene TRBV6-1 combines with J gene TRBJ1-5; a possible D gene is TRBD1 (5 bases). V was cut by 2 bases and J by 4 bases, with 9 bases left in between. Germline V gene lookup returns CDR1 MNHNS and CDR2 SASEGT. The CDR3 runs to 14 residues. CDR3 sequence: CASSESGFNQPQHF. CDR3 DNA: TGTGCCAGCAGTGAATCAGGGTTTAATCAGCCCCAGCATTTT.

CDR3 sequence (DNA): TGCGCCAGCAGCTTGACTCACAGGGGTTTTGAGCAGTTCTTC. As protein: CASSLTHRGFEQFF. The V call is TRBV5-1, the J call TRBJ2-1, with 7 bases that match TRBD1. Germline-derived CDR1 and CDR2 are SGHRS and YFSETQ. The CDR3 runs 14 residues. After removal of 1 base from V and 9 bases from J, the junction contained 7 bases not matched to a gene. Together with reference TRBV5-1 and TRBJ2-1, the CDR3 gives the full variable domain: KAGVTQTPRYLIKTRGQQVTLSCSPISGHRSVSWYQQTPGQGLQFLFEYFSETQRNKGNFPGRFSGRQFSNSRSEMNVSTLELGDSALYLCASSLTHRGFEQFFGPGTRLTVL.

CDR3 bases: TGTGCCTGGAGTGGGGGAACTGACACAGATACGCAGTATTTT. Its protein product is CAWSGGTDTDTQYF. V gene TRBV30 combines with J gene TRBJ2-3; D uncertain. Trimming removed 1 base at V and 2 bases at J, with 10 bases between. CDR1 and CDR2 from the germline V gene are GTSNPN and SVGIG (reference sequence). The CDR3 is made up of 14 amino acids.